These T cell receptor beta chains were read from a single sample in a study of CD8+CD57+ T cells in acquired aplastic anemia. In TCRdb, the reads were re-called with MiXCR into one record per CDR3 protein. The table has roughly 180,000 distinct CDR3 sequences, 64% seen once; the top ten hold roughly 46%. Source material: sorted CD4+, CD8+, or CD8+CD57+ T cells (not recorded which) from PBMCs. These receptors originate from a human donor with severe aplastic anemia or a healthy control (not recorded which). The CDR3 runs from the conserved cysteine through the conserved F or W. The D gene is left open where the match is weak. Rows may omit the clone size; those that give it use once, few, many or a size class.

.	.	TRBV12-3/TRBV12-4	TRBJ1-6	TGTGCCAGCTCCTTGAGGTGGGATTCACCCCTCCACTTT	CASSLRWDSPLHF
TRBD1	.	TRBV20-1	TRBJ1-1	TGCAGTGGGGTACAGGGGGCAGGGACTGAAGCTTTCTTT	CSGVQGAGTEAFF
.	many	TRBV6-5	TRBJ2-1	TGTGCCAGCAGTTACTCCCCAGGGGGGCCCTACAATGAGCAGTTCTTC	CASSYSPGGPYNEQFF
TRBD2	many	TRBV4-2	TRBJ2-3	TGTGCCAGCAGCCAAGTAGCGGGGGGTGGCACAGATACGCAGTATTTT	CASSQVAGGGTDTQYF
.	.	TRBV5-1	TRBJ1-6	TGTGCCAGCAGCTTGTCGGGTACTAATTCACCCCTCCACTTT	CASSLSGTNSPLHF
.	few	TRBV7-2	TRBJ1-6	TGTGCCAGCAGTTTGGGGCAGGAACTCCACTTT	CASSLGQELHF
.	.	TRBV25-1	TRBJ2-1	TGTGCCAGCAGTGAACCGAGGGGGGGCGGAGTATACAATGAGCAGTTCTTC	CASSEPRGGGVYNEQFF
.	.	TRBV7-9	TRBJ2-1	TGTGCCAGCTGCCCGGGATCGCCGGCCAATGAGCAGTTCTTC	CASCPGSPANEQFF
.	.	TRBV10-2	TRBJ1-1	TGCGCCAGCAGGAGTCAGTCGAACACTGAAGCTTTCTTT	CASRSQSNTEAFF
TRBD1	.	TRBV25-1	TRBJ2-1	TGTGCCAGCAGTGATAGGGTTTCACAGGGGTGGAATGAGCAGTTCTTC	CASSDRVSQGWNEQFF
.	.	TRBV10-3	TRBJ2-7	TGTGCCATCAGTGAGCCGGGACCCCCTGAGCAGTACTTC	CAISEPGPPEQYF
TRBD1	.	TRBV29-1	TRBJ1-2	TGCAGCGTTGGGGCAGGGGGAACCTATGGCTACACCTTC	CSVGAGGTYGYTF
.	.	TRBV7-9	TRBJ1-3	TGTGCCAGCAGCCCCGGTGGCTCTGGAAACACCATATATTTT	CASSPGGSGNTIYF
.	many	TRBV4-2	TRBJ2-1	TGTGCCAGCAGAGTTAATGACAGGCCCCCCTACAATGAGCAGTTCTTC	CASRVNDRPPYNEQFF
.	once	TRBV20-1	TRBJ1-1	TGCAGTGCTAGAGCGGACGGGAACACTGAAGCTTTCTTT	CSARADGNTEAFF
TRBD1	.	TRBV19	TRBJ2-2	TGTGCCAGTAGTACACAGGGGAGGGAGCTGTTTTTT	CASSTQGRELFF
TRBD1	.	TRBV7-3	TRBJ2-7	TGTGCCAGCAGCCGAGGGGGCGGGTACGAGCAGTACTTC	CASSRGGGYEQYF
.	once	TRBV10-3	TRBJ1-2	TGTGCCATCAGTTTCGGGTTGATGGGGGACTCTCCCTATGGCTACACCTTC	CAISFGLMGDSPYGYTF
.	.	TRBV25-1	TRBJ1-2	TGTGCCAGCAGCCCCGGACAGTTCCTCTATGGCTACACCTTC	CASSPGQFLYGYTF
.	.	TRBV19	TRBJ1-5	TGTGCCAGTAGTGCACGGGGCCTCAATCAGCCCCAGCATTTT	CASSARGLNQPQHF
TRBD2	.	TRBV11-1	TRBJ2-1	TGTGCCAGCAGCGCATCTGATAGCGGGCGCAATGAGCAGTTCTTC	CASSASDSGRNEQFF
TRBD1	.	TRBV24-1	TRBJ1-5	TGTGCCACCAGTGATTCGGGACAGGGCAATCAGCCCCAGCATTTT	CATSDSGQGNQPQHF
.	.	TRBV7-2	TRBJ2-1	TGTGCCAGCAGCTCCACCAAAATAGGAAGGGACCTCTACAATGAGCAGTTCTTC	CASSSTKIGRDLYNEQFF
.	.	TRBV19	TRBJ1-4	TGTGCCAGTAGTATAGGCCGACGGATTAATGAAAAACTGTTTTTT	CASSIGRRINEKLFF
.	.	TRBV7-3	TRBJ1-3	TGTGCCAGCAGCTTTGGGGAACGGCAGTCTGGAAACACCATATATTTT	CASSFGERQSGNTIYF
.	few	TRBV18	TRBJ1-3	TGTGTCAGCTCACCGCGACCACAATCTGGAAACACCATATATTTT	CVSSPRPQSGNTIYF
TRBD2	many	TRBV6-5	TRBJ2-5	TGTGCCAGCAGTCTAGCGGGGGCCCGGGAGACCCAGTACTTC	CASSLAGARETQYF
TRBD1	.	TRBV12-3/TRBV12-4	TRBJ1-1	TGTGCCAGCAGTCAAACAGGGGTGCACACTGAAGCTTTCTTT	CASSQTGVHTEAFF
TRBD1	.	TRBV5-4	TRBJ1-6	TGTGCCAGCAGCCGGACAGGGTCGAATTCACCCCTCCACTTT	CASSRTGSNSPLHF
TRBD1	.	TRBV10-3	TRBJ2-7	TGTGCCACCCAGGACAGGGGGCTTTACGAGCAGTACTTC	CATQDRGLYEQYF
.	once	TRBV5-1	TRBJ2-1	TGCGCCAGCAGCTTGGTCGGGATTTACGGGAATACCAATGAGCAGTTCTTC	CASSLVGIYGNTNEQFF
TRBD1	.	TRBV19	TRBJ1-1	TGTGCCAGTAGCCTTGGACAGGGAATCGGCACTGGAGCTTTCTTT	CASSLGQGIGTGAFF
.	.	TRBV7-9	TRBJ1-1	TGTGCCAGCAGCTTAGCCCCGGTGCTCAACACTGAAGCTTTCTTT	CASSLAPVLNTEAFF
.	.	TRBV7-9	TRBJ1-4	TGTGCCAGCAGCCCATGGGACGTTAATGAAAAACTGTTTTTT	CASSPWDVNEKLFF
TRBD1	.	TRBV29-1	TRBJ1-2	TGCAGCGTTGATTGGACAGGGGTTGACTATGGCTACACCTTC	CSVDWTGVDYGYTF
TRBD2	.	TRBV29-1	TRBJ2-1	TGCAGCGTTATAGATAGCGGGACCTACAATGAGCAGTTCTTC	CSVIDSGTYNEQFF
TRBD2	.	TRBV7-2	TRBJ2-5	TGTGCCAGCAGCTTATTCCGACTAGCGGTAGAAGAGACCCAGTACTTC	CASSLFRLAVEETQYF
TRBD1	once	TRBV5-1	TRBJ2-5	TGCGCCAGCAGCGTCGGACAGGGGGGCCAAGAGACCCAGTACTTC	CASSVGQGGQETQYF
.	once	TRBV7-2	TRBJ2-7	TGTGCCAGCAGGGGAGCCTCCTACGAGCAGTACTTC	CASRGASYEQYF
.	.	TRBV7-8	TRBJ2-7	TGTGCCAGCAGCTACCGGACAGGGACTACCTACGAGCAGTACTTC	CASSYRTGTTYEQYF
.	many	TRBV6-2/TRBV6-3	TRBJ2-7	TGTGCCAGCAGCCTACTCCCCAACTCGCGGGTTGACGAGCAGTACTTC	CASSLLPNSRVDEQYF
TRBD1	.	TRBV5-4	TRBJ2-7	TGTGCCAGCAGCTCCCCAGGGGGCAGCTCCTACGAGCAGTACTTC	CASSSPGGSSYEQYF
.	few	TRBV2	TRBJ1-2	TGTGCCAGCAGTGTTGAAGGAGGTGGCTACACCTTC	CASSVEGGGYTF
TRBD1	.	TRBV19	TRBJ2-7	TGTGCCAGTAGTACTCGGACAGGGACCCACGAGCAGTACTTC	CASSTRTGTHEQYF
TRBD1	.	TRBV9	TRBJ2-3	TGTGCCAGCAGCGAACGGGACAGTAGCACAGATACGCAGTATTTT	CASSERDSSTDTQYF
TRBD1	.	TRBV25-1	TRBJ1-6	TGTGCCAGCAGTGAATTAGGGGGACAGAATAATTCACCCCTCCACTTT	CASSELGGQNNSPLHF
.	.	TRBV29-1	TRBJ2-7	TGCAGCGCTCCGGGACGGGGGCCGGGAGAGCAGTACTTC	CSAPGRGPGEQYF
TRBD2	many	TRBV7-6	TRBJ2-1	TGTGCCAGCAGCTTAGGGGGCCTTGGCGGGGGCTCCTACAATGAGCAGTTCTTC	CASSLGGLGGGSYNEQFF